These 22 T cell receptor beta chains were all obtained from the same sample, sequenced in a study of T cell repertoires in cytomegalovirus infection. Using its own MiXCR run on the reads, TCRdb lists one record per CDR3 protein. The table has some 440,000 distinct CDR3 sequences, about 33% seen once. The sequenced material came from PBMCs. The source of these receptors is a human donor in good health (CMV status not recorded). Some clones in this sample may be carry-over from other donors' samples.

The chain joins TRBV6-2 or TRBV6-3 to TRBJ2-1; D unresolved. Germline V lookup: CDR1 MNHEY, CDR2 SVGEGT. The CDR3 has 15 amino acids. The V gene lost 0 bases and the J gene lost 5 bases, with 11 bases spanning the gap. CDR3 sequence: CASSYSGHRDNEQFF. As DNA, the CDR3 is TGTGCCAGCAGTTACTCTGGGCATCGGGACAATGAGCAGTTCTTC.

This clonotype was seen more than once but under ten times. The V and J genes are TRBV6-2 or TRBV6-3 and TRBJ1-6; no clear D. The CDR3 is 11 residues long. Looked up from germline, CDR1 is MNHEY and CDR2 is SVGEGT. V gave up 6 bases and J gave up 7 bases, with 4 bases separating them. The chain's CDR3 is CASRGNSPLHF. DNA for the CDR3: TGTGCCAGCAGGGGGAATTCACCCCTCCACTTT.

The count of this clonotype is one. V gene TRBV18 combines with J gene TRBJ1-1, with D perhaps TRBD1 (5 bases). This CDR3 region has 16 residues. Trimming cost V 3 bases and J 1 base, with 15 bases left between them. Germline CDR1 is KGHSH and CDR2 is LQKENI. The CDR3 loop reads CASSPLIRGPNTEAFF. CDR3 coding DNA: TGTGCCAGCTCACCCCTTATAAGGGGCCCGAACACTGAAGCTTTCTTT.

The genes are TRBV27 and TRBJ2-3; D is unclear. The CDR3 covers 16 residues. Germline CDR1 and CDR2: MNHEY and SMNVEV (reference sequence). Trimming cost V 3 bases and J 1 base, with 14 bases left between them. CDR3 amino acids: CASSFRPVDRTDTQYF. The CDR3 DNA reads TGTGCCAGCAGTTTCCGTCCGGTGGATCGCACAGATACGCAGTATTTT.

This clonotype was recorded at least ten times. The gene calls are TRBV20-1 and TRBJ2-3, with D perhaps TRBD1 or TRBD2 (5 bases each). The CDR3 has 11 residues. Between the trimmed V and J ends, which lost 6 bases and 2 bases, there was a span of 6 bases. Per germline, CDR1 DFQATT and CDR2 SNEGSKA (reference sequence). CDR3 sequence reads: CSAGTTDTQYF. The CDR3 bases are TGCAGTGCCGGGACCACAGATACGCAGTATTTT.

The chain joins TRBV25-1 to TRBJ2-5; D is unresolved. The CDR3 spans 17 residues. V was shortened by 1 base and J by 2 bases, with 17 bases between the two germline ends. Looked up from germline, CDR1 is MGHDK and CDR2 is SYGVNS. CDR3 in DNA: TGTGCCAGCAGTGAATTGAAAGGGAACCGGGTTCAAGAGACCCAGTACTTC. It specifies CASSELKGNRVQETQYF.

This clonotype has more than one count but fewer than ten. CDR3 loop: CASSHLTSDGGYTF. The CDR3 nucleotides read TGCGCCAGCAGCCATCTCACATCGGATGGTGGCTACACCTTC. The genes are TRBV4-3 and TRBJ1-2; no firm D call. V was trimmed by 3 bases and J by 7 bases, leaving 15 bases between them. There are 14 residues in the CDR3. Germline V lookup: CDR1 LGHNA, CDR2 YSLEER.

The rearrangement uses TRBV4-3 and TRBJ1-6, with D perhaps matching TRBD1 (5 bases). The CDR3 sequence is 13 residues long. Trimming took off 2 bases at V and 9 bases at J, with 8 bases between the two ends. CDR1 and CDR2 (germline): LGHNA, YSLEER. The CDR3 DNA sequence: TGCGCCAGCAGCCAACGGGGCCGTTCACCCCTCCACTTT. It is translated as CASSQRGRSPLHF.

J is TRBJ2-1 and V is TRBV10-3; TRBD1 matches at 7 bases. The V gene's germline CDR1 is ENHRY and CDR2 SYGVKD. The V segment lost 2 bases and the J segment 5 bases; nucleotides outside the gene matches: 0. This CDR3 spans 13 amino acids. CDR3 nucleotides: TGTGCCATCAGTGAGGGGACAGACAATGAGCAGTTCTTC. This sequence encodes CAISEGTDNEQFF.

The rearrangement links TRBV7-6 to TRBJ2-1; the D gene is possibly TRBD2 (6 bases). The CDR3 runs to 15 residues. Trimming removed 3 bases from V and 8 bases from J, with 17 bases in between. Germline V lookup: CDR1 SGHVS, CDR2 FNYEAQ. This CDR3 reads CASSFGRLVEDEQFF. CDR3 bases: TGTGCCAGCAGCTTTGGGAGACTAGTGGAGGATGAGCAGTTCTTC.

Many counts were recorded for this clonotype. V gene TRBV6-1 combines with J gene TRBJ2-7; D is unresolved. V shed 6 bases and J shed 5 bases, with 8 bases lying between them. Germline V lookup: CDR1 MNHNS, CDR2 SASEGT. CDR3 length: 11 residues. The CDR3: CASSWVHEQYF. The DNA for the CDR3 is TGTGCCAGCAGCTGGGTCCACGAGCAGTACTTC.

This clonotype has only a few counts. This chain uses TRBV5-5 with TRBJ2-5, with 10 nucleotides matching TRBD2. The CDR3 contains 15 residues. Looked up from germline, CDR1 is SGHKS and CDR2 is YYEKEE (reference sequence). V lost 4 bases and J lost 5; bases outside the gene matches: 8. The CDR3 sequence: CASSNRLAGPETQYF. The CDR3 DNA reads as TGTGCCAGCAGCAACCGACTAGCGGGCCCCGAGACCCAGTACTTC.

This chain links TRBV12-3 or TRBV12-4 with TRBJ1-5, with D possibly matching TRBD1 (6 bases). Deletions cut 2 bases from V and 6 bases from J, with 14 bases between. The CDR3 length is 15 residues. The CDR3 loop is CASSLRGGIGQPQHF. CDR3 DNA: TGTGCCAGCAGTTTACGGGGGGGCATCGGTCAGCCCCAGCATTTT.

This clonotype was seen a few times. The genes are TRBV5-6 and TRBJ2-1; D uncertain. The germline V and J ends were trimmed by 2 bases and 1 base, with 10 bases remaining between them. Germline-derived CDR1 and CDR2 are SGHDT and YYEEEE. The CDR3 is 15 residues long. The chain's CDR3 is CASSFRGVSYNEQFF. The CDR3 DNA follows: TGTGCCAGCAGCTTTCGTGGGGTGTCCTACAATGAGCAGTTCTTC.

Remarks on this clonotype: One end of the junction does not line up with germline, which may come from a read error. The chain joins TRBV12-3 or TRBV12-4 to TRBJ1-5; D not certain. CDR3 length: 13 amino acids. CDR3 nucleotide sequence: TGTGCCAGAAGTTTCCAGGGCAATCAGCCCCAGCATTTT. The encoded protein is CARSFQGNQPQHF.

This chain connects TRBV7-3 to TRBJ2-5, with D perhaps TRBD1 (6 bases). The CDR3 has 14 amino acids. The ends were cut back, 0 bases at V and 5 bases at J, with 10 bases in the middle. CDR1 and CDR2 (germline): SGHTA, FQGTGA. The DNA of the CDR3 is TGTGCCAGCAGCTTAACGGGGGCGCCGGAGACCCAGTACTTC. It translates to CASSLTGAPETQYF.

The chain carries TRBV6-1 and TRBJ1-1; no clear D. With 2 bases removed from V and 0 bases from J, the gap between germline ends came to 13 bases. Per the germline V gene, CDR1 is MNHNS and CDR2 is SASEGT. CDR3 length equals 16 residues. In nucleotides, the CDR3 is TGTGCCAGCAGTGAACTTGGACCGCTCCTGAACACTGAAGCTTTCTTT. Protein sequence: CASSELGPLLNTEAFF.

This clonotype appeared many times. The chain links TRBV7-2 to TRBJ1-5, with D possibly matching TRBD1 (5 bases). Trimming stripped 4 bases from V and 1 base from J, with 11 bases between. CDR1 is SGHTA, CDR2 FQGNSA, per germline. CDR3 length: 15 residues. CDR3 bases: TGTGCCAGCAGCTCAGGGAGGTTGAGCAATCAGCCCCAGCATTTT. Protein product: CASSSGRLSNQPQHF. Full variable domain (rest looked up from reference TRBV7-2 and TRBJ1-5): GAGVSQSPSNKVTEKGKDVELRCDPISGHTALYWYRQSLGQGLEFLIYFQGNSAPDKSGLPSDRFSAERTGGSVSTLTIQRTQQEDSAVYLCASSSGRLSNQPQHFGDGTRLSIL.

Points on this clonotype: At one of its ends the junction is not consistent with the germline gene, which may arise from a read error. The chain recombines TRBV2 with TRBJ2-3, with D unclear. Germline V gene lookup returns CDR1 SNHLY and CDR2 FYNNEI. CDR3 length: 13 residues. The chain's CDR3 is CASREGRTDTQYF. The DNA for the CDR3 is TGTGCCAGCAGGGAAGGGCGCACAGATACGCAGTATTTT.

The chain carries TRBV4-3 and TRBJ1-2; 10 bases are a match to TRBD1. The CDR3 totals 16 residues. Trimming took 2 bases from V and 7 from J; bases not matched to a gene: 10. Per germline, CDR1 LGHNA and CDR2 YSLEER. The CDR3 loop is CASSQKPGQGFSGYTF. The CDR3 DNA reads as TGCGCCAGCAGCCAAAAACCGGGACAGGGGTTTTCTGGCTACACCTTC.

This clonotype was observed a handful of times. The J gene is TRBJ2-7, the V gene TRBV11-2, with D unresolved. The V gene's germline CDR1 is SGHAT and CDR2 FQNNGV. The CDR3 contains 14 residues. V lost 7 bases to trimming and J lost 2 bases, with 15 bases between them. CDR3 loop: CASTFSWQTYEQYF. The CDR3 coding sequence is TGTGCCAGCACCTTTTCTTGGCAGACCTACGAGCAGTACTTC.

V and J are TRBV3-1 and TRBJ2-7; 7 nucleotides align to TRBD2. The CDR3 consists of 17 residues. V was clipped by 1 base and J by 3 bases; unmatched bases: 12. Germline CDR1 is LGHDT and CDR2 is YNNKEL (reference sequence). The CDR3 DNA sequence: TGTGCCAGCAGCCAAGTTGGACCTAGCGGTAGCCTCTACGAGCAGTACTTC. The encoded protein is CASSQVGPSGSLYEQYF.